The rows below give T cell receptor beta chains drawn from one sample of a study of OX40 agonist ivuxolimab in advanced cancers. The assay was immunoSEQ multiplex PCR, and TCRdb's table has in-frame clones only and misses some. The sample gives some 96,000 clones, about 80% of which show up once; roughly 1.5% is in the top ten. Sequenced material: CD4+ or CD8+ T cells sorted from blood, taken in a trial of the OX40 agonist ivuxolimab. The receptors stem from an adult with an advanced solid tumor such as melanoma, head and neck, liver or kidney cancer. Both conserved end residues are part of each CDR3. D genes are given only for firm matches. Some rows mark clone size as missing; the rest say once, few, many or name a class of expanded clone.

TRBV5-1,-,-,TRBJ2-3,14,TGCGCCAGCAGATTAGCGGTCTCTACAGATACGCAGTATTTT,CASRLAVSTDTQYF
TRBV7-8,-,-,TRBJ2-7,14,TGTGCCAGCAGCCTTCTAACAGGGTCCGGCGAGCAGTACTTC,CASSLLTGSGEQYF
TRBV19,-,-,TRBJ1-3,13,TGTGCCAGTAGTAGGGGGCCCGGAAACACCATATATTTT,CASSRGPGNTIYF
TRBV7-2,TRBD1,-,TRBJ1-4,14,TGTGCCAGCAGCTTAGACAGGGGAGATGAAAAACTGTTTTTT,CASSLDRGDEKLFF
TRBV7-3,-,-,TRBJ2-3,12,TGTGCCAGCAGCTCCCCGGGGGATACGCAGTATTTT,CASSSPGDTQYF
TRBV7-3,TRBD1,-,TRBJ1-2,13,TGTGCCAGCAGCTCCGACGACAGGGCTGGCTACACCTTC,CASSSDDRAGYTF
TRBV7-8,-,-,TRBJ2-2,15,TGTGCCAGCAGCTCGGACAGATTGAACACCGGGGAGCTGTTTTTT,CASSSDRLNTGELFF
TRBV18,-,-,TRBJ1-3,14,TGTGCCAGCTCACCCGGGTCGCCGGCCGACACCATATATTTT,CASSPGSPADTIYF
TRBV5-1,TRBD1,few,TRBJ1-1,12,TGCGCCAGCCGCCTGACAGGGGATGAAGCTTTCTTT,CASRLTGDEAFF
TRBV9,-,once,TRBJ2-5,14,TGTGCCAGCAGCGTAAATCCGGAGGTGGAGACCCAGTACTTC,CASSVNPEVETQYF
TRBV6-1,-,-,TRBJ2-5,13,TGTGCCAGCAGTGAAACTGGGGTACGGGAGCAGTACTTC,CASSETGVREQYF
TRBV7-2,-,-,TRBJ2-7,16,TGTGCCAGCAGCTTAGACCGCCCCCAGTATTACTACGAGCAGTACTTC,CASSLDRPQYYYEQYF
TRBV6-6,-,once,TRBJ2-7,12,TGTGCCAGCAGTTACGGAGTCTACGAGCAGTACTTC,CASSYGVYEQYF
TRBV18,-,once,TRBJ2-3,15,TGTGCCAGCTCACCAGACAGATCCTACACAGATACGCAGTATTTT,CASSPDRSYTDTQYF
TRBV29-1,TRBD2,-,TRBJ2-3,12,TGCAGCGGCGTTTTGGGGGGAGGGTCGCAGTATTTT,CSGVLGGGSQYF
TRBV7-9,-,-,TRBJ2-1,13,TGTGCCAGCAGCTTAGCGACCCTCAATGAGCAGTTCTTC,CASSLATLNEQFF
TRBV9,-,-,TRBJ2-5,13,TGTGCCAGCAGCCTCAGGACCAAGGAGACCCAGTACTTC,CASSLRTKETQYF
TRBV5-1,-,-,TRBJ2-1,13,TGCGCCAGCTCCTTCGGGAACATCAATGAGCAGTTCTTC,CASSFGNINEQFF
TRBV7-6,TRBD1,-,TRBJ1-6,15,TGTGCCAGCAGCTTAGGGGACAGAAATAATTCACCCCTCCACTTT,CASSLGDRNNSPLHF
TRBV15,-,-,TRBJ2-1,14,TGTGCCACCAGCAGAGACCGAGGGCGACAGGAGCAGTTCTTC,CATSRDRGRQEQFF
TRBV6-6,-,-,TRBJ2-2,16,TGTGCCAGCACCGAACCTCGCATAGGGCATACCGGGGAGCTGTTTTTT,CASTEPRIGHTGELFF
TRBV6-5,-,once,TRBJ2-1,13,TGTGCCAGCGGTGGACAGTTGGTGAATGAGCAGTTCTTC,CASGGQLVNEQFF
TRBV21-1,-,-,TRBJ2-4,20,TGTGCCAGCAGCACACGACTAGCGGGAGCCACCAATCTAGCCAAAAACATTCAGTACTTC,CASSTRLAGATNLAKNIQYF
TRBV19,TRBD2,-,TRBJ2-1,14,TGTGCCACTGCACTAGCGGGAGTCGGGAATGAGCAGTTCTTC,CATALAGVGNEQFF
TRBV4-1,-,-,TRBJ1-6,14,TGCGCCAGCAGCCCCCGAGTCGGGGATTCACCCCTCCACTTT,CASSPRVGDSPLHF
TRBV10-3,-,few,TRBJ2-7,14,TGTGCCATCAGTGACAGGGACGGTTCCTACGAGCAGTACTTC,CAISDRDGSYEQYF
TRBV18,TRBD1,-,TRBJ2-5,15,TGTGCCAGCTCACCCCGGACAGGGGAGAAAGAGACCCAGTACTTC,CASSPRTGEKETQYF
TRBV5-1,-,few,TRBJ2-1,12,TGCGCCAGCAGCTTCTCCTACAATGAGCAGTTCTTC,CASSFSYNEQFF
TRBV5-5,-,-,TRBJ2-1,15,TGTGCCAGCAGCATGGACCGTGGCTCCTACAATGAGCAGTTCTTC,CASSMDRGSYNEQFF
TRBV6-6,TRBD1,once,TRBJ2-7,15,TGTGCCAGCAGTTCGCCGGGACAGGGAAGGTACGAGCAGTACTTC,CASSSPGQGRYEQYF
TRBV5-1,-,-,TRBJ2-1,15,TGCGCCAGCAGCTTGGGTGGTAGCGGCTACAATGAGCAGTTCTTC,CASSLGGSGYNEQFF
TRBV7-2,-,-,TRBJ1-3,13,TGTGCCAGCAGCTCCCGAACTGGAAACACCATATATTTT,CASSSRTGNTIYF
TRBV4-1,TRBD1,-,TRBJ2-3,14,TGCGCCAGCAGCCACCAAACAGGGGCAGATACGCAGTATTTT,CASSHQTGADTQYF
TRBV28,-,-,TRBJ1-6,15,TGTGCCAGCAGTTTAGACAACTCCTATAATTCACCCCTCCACTTT,CASSLDNSYNSPLHF
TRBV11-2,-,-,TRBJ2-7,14,TGTGCCAGCAGCTTACGAGCGGAGGCCTACGAGCAGTACTTC,CASSLRAEAYEQYF
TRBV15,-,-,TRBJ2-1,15,TGTGCCACCAGACCGGGCAGGGGCTCCTACAATGAGCAGTTCTTC,CATRPGRGSYNEQFF
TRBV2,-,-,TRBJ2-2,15,TGTGCCAGCAGTGAATCCGGGTTGAGCACCGGGGAGCTGTTTTTT,CASSESGLSTGELFF
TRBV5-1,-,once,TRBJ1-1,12,TGCGCCAGCAGCTCCACAGGGATTGAAGCTTTCTTT,CASSSTGIEAFF
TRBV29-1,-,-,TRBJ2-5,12,TGCAGCGCCGAGCAGGGGAGGGAGACCCAGTACTTC,CSAEQGRETQYF
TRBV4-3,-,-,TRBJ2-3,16,TGCGCCAGCAGCCAAGATAGATCGACTAGCACAGATACGCAGTATTTT,CASSQDRSTSTDTQYF
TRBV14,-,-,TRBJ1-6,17,TGTGCCAGCAGCCACGCCCGGGGGGGCTGGGGTAATTCACCCCTCCACTTT,CASSHARGGWGNSPLHF
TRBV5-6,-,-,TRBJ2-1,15,TGTGCCAGCAGCCCGAACCTTGTGATCCGCAATGAGCAGTTCTTC,CASSPNLVIRNEQFF
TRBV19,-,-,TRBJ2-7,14,TGTGCCAGTAGTATTTCCCGGGGGACATACGAGCAGTACTTC,CASSISRGTYEQYF
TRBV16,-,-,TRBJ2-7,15,TGTGCCAGCAGCCAACCGGGAGCAGGATCCTACGAGCAGTACTTC,CASSQPGAGSYEQYF
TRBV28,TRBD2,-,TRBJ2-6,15,TGTGCCAGCACCGGGGGGGCCGCTGGGGCCAACGTCCTGACTTTC,CASTGGAAGANVLTF
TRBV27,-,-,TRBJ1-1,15,TGTGCCAGCAGTTTACGTCCAGTATCCCCCGATGAAGCTTTCTTT,CASSLRPVSPDEAFF
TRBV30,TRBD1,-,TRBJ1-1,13,TGTGCCTGGAGGGGACAGGGGTTCACTGAAGCTTTCTTT,CAWRGQGFTEAFF
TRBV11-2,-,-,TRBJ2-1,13,TGTGCCAGCAGCTTAGAAGTGGGGGATGAGCAGTTCTTC,CASSLEVGDEQFF
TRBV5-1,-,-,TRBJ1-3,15,TGCGCCAGCAGCTTGCGGGGTAGCTCTGGAAACACCATATATTTT,CASSLRGSSGNTIYF
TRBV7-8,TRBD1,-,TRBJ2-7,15,TGTGCCAGCAGCTTAGGGGACAGGGATCCCTACGAGCAGTACTTC,CASSLGDRDPYEQYF
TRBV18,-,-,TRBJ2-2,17,TGTGCCAGCTCACCACCTCGAGTAAATGCGAACACCGGGGAGCTGTTTTTT,CASSPPRVNANTGELFF
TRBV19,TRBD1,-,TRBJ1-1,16,TGTGCCAGTAGTGTTCGACAGGGAGGTAAGAACACTGAAGCTTTCTTT,CASSVRQGGKNTEAFF
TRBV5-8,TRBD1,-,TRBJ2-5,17,TGTGCCAGCAGCTTGGCGGGGATAGGGGGCATTGGAGAGACCCAGTACTTC,CASSLAGIGGIGETQYF
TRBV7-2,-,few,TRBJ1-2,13,TGTGCCAGCAGCCCGAGGACAGACTATGGCTACACCTTC,CASSPRTDYGYTF
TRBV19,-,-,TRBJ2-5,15,TGTGCCAGTAGTGGAATGGGAAAAGAACAAGAGACCCAGTACTTC,CASSGMGKEQETQYF
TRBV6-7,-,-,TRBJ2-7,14,TGTGCCAGCAGTCGGACCCAAAATAGCTTCGGGCAGTACTTC,CASSRTQNSFGQYF
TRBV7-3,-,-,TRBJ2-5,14,TGTGCCAGCAGCTTGGGACTCCCTCCGGAGACCCAGTACTTC,CASSLGLPPETQYF